This is a list of T cell receptor beta chains from one sample in a study of shared clonotypes between healthy human individuals. Method: immunoSEQ multiplex PCR; TCRdb's copy keeps in-frame clones and lacks some. Here the sample spans some 470,000 clones, about 79% being singletons. The sequencing sample was made of PBMCs. The receptors were gathered from a middle-aged woman in good health. Some clones in this sample may be carry-over from other donors' samples. Each CDR3 is given with its conserved first and last residue. Fields, in order: V gene, clone size, D gene, J gene, CDR3 protein, CDR3 DNA. D genes are given only for firm matches. Some rows mark clone size as missing; the rest say once, few, many or name a class of expanded clone.

TRBV5-1,NA,TRBD1,TRBJ1-2,CASTGGDGTGVLAGYTF,TGCGCCAGCACCGGTGGAGATGGGACAGGGGTTCTTGCGGGCTACACCTTC
TRBV18,NA,NA,TRBJ1-5,CASSVLSNQPQHF,TGTGCCAGCTCAGTCCTTAGCAATCAGCCCCAGCATTTT
TRBV6-5,NA,NA,TRBJ1-5,CASRPTGKSNQPQHF,TGTGCCAGCAGGCCTACAGGGAAGAGCAATCAGCCCCAGCATTTT
TRBV10-3,NA,NA,TRBJ2-2,CAIRGGNTGELFF,TGTGCCATCAGGGGTGGAAACACCGGGGAGCTGTTTTTT
TRBV2,once,NA,TRBJ1-1,CASRTKGGWGTEAFF,TGTGCCAGTCGCACGAAAGGGGGTTGGGGCACTGAAGCTTTCTTT
TRBV30,few,NA,TRBJ1-2,CAWSEGVQVNGYTF,TGTGCCTGGAGCGAAGGGGTTCAGGTTAACGGCTACACCTTC
TRBV2,NA,TRBD1,TRBJ2-7,CASSRPVPGQGSEQYF,TGTGCCAGCAGTAGGCCTGTTCCGGGACAGGGGAGCGAGCAGTACTTC
TRBV6-6,NA,NA,TRBJ2-5,CASSPQGVETQYF,TGTGCCAGCAGTCCCCAGGGTGTAGAGACCCAGTACTTC
TRBV11-2,NA,NA,TRBJ2-7,CASSPWGATSSYEQYF,TGTGCCAGCAGCCCATGGGGGGCCACCAGCTCCTACGAGCAGTACTTC
TRBV9,NA,NA,TRBJ2-7,CASSVVGDQSEQYF,TGTGCCAGCAGCGTAGTTGGGGACCAGTCCGAGCAGTACTTC
TRBV18,NA,TRBD2,TRBJ2-5,CASSRSAGVGETQYF,TGTGCCAGCTCACGCTCAGCGGGAGTGGGGGAGACCCAGTACTTC
TRBV18,NA,NA,TRBJ2-3,CASSPTASTDTQYF,TGTGCCAGCTCACCGACAGCTAGCACAGATACGCAGTATTTT
TRBV5-1,NA,TRBD1,TRBJ2-7,CASSPDRETYEQYF,TGCGCCAGCAGCCCGGACAGGGAGACCTACGAGCAGTACTTC
TRBV7-9,few,NA,TRBJ2-7,CASSSEGRPHEQYF,TGTGCCAGCAGCTCGGAGGGACGGCCCCACGAGCAGTACTTC
TRBV10-3,NA,TRBD2,TRBJ2-3,CAIMSSGTSTDTQYF,TGTGCCATCATGTCTAGCGGGACTAGCACAGATACGCAGTATTTT
TRBV14,NA,NA,TRBJ2-1,CATINTPWEAYNEQFF,TGTGCCACTATCAATACCCCATGGGAAGCCTACAATGAGCAGTTCTTC
TRBV6-1,NA,NA,TRBJ2-5,CASSENVRGPFNPNAQYF,TGTGCCAGCAGTGAAAATGTGAGGGGACCTTTTAACCCGAATGCCCAGTACTTC
TRBV2,NA,NA,TRBJ1-5,CASRIRSGQPQHF,TGTGCCAGCAGGATCAGGTCCGGGCAGCCCCAGCATTTT
TRBV6-1,NA,NA,TRBJ2-6,CASSELDFSGANALTF,TGCGCCAGCAGTGAATTGGACTTCTCTGGGGCCAACGCCCTGACTTTC
TRBV7-2,NA,NA,TRBJ2-3,CASSPVTGGGDTQYF,TGTGCCAGCAGCCCGGTGACAGGCGGTGGAGATACGCAGTATTTT
TRBV28,NA,TRBD1,TRBJ1-5,CASSFRQGVQPQHF,TGTGCCAGCAGTTTCCGGCAGGGGGTTCAGCCCCAGCATTTT
TRBV6-5,NA,NA,TRBJ2-1,CASSYSGSYNEQFF,TGTGCCAGCAGTTACTCCGGGTCCTACAATGAGCAGTTCTTC
TRBV10-3,NA,TRBD1,TRBJ1-3,CAISAVSDRGQENTIYF,TGTGCCATCAGTGCCGTTAGTGACAGGGGGCAAGAAAACACCATATATTTT
TRBV10-3,NA,NA,TRBJ1-1,CAIRQGRTEAFF,TGTGCCATCAGACAGGGTCGTACTGAAGCTTTCTTT
TRBV5-4,NA,NA,TRBJ2-3,CASRQTGRADTQYF,TGTGCCAGCAGGCAGACAGGGAGGGCAGATACGCAGTATTTT
TRBV7-2,NA,NA,TRBJ1-1,CASSFRNRRTEVFF,TGTGCCAGCAGCTTCCGGAACAGGAGGACTGAAGTTTTCTTT
TRBV10-2,NA,TRBD2,TRBJ2-2,CASMPLAGYTTGDTGELFF,TGCGCCAGCATGCCACTAGCGGGGTATACTACTGGCGACACCGGGGAGCTGTTTTTT
TRBV27,few,TRBD2,TRBJ2-1,CASSPNRSGRANEQFF,TGTGCCAGCAGTCCCAACCGGAGCGGGAGGGCCAATGAGCAGTTCTTC
TRBV6-5,NA,NA,TRBJ2-2,CASSWQTNTGELFF,TGTGCCAGCAGTTGGCAGACGAACACCGGGGAGCTGTTTTTT
TRBV6-4,NA,TRBD1,TRBJ2-1,CASSDSETGGAEQFF,TGTGCCAGCAGTGACTCCGAGACAGGGGGCGCTGAGCAGTTCTTC
TRBV4-2,NA,TRBD2,TRBJ2-7,CASSQDTSGWGSYEQYF,TGTGCCAGCAGCCAAGATACTAGCGGATGGGGCTCCTACGAGCAGTACTTC
TRBV30,NA,TRBD1,TRBJ2-2,CAWSRQGANTGELFF,TGTGCCTGGAGTAGACAGGGCGCGAACACCGGGGAGCTGTTTTTT
TRBV5-5,NA,NA,TRBJ1-2,CASSLDPGKYYGYTF,TGTGCCAGCAGCTTGGATCCGGGGAAGTACTATGGCTACACCTTC
TRBV5-1,NA,TRBD1,TRBJ2-7,CASSLEQGAAYEQYF,TGCGCCAGCAGCTTGGAACAGGGGGCAGCCTACGAGCAGTACTTC
TRBV18,NA,NA,TRBJ2-3,CASSTTPGDITDTQYF,TGTGCCAGCTCAACAACCCCGGGAGATATTACAGATACGCAGTATTTT
TRBV5-6,NA,TRBD2,TRBJ2-3,CASSPSGLAVRDTQYF,TGTGCCAGCAGCCCCTCGGGACTAGCTGTCAGGGATACGCAGTATTTT
TRBV29-1,NA,NA,TRBJ2-2,CSARWEVGAGELFF,TGCAGCGCCCGGTGGGAGGTTGGAGCCGGGGAGCTGTTTTTT
TRBV5-1,NA,TRBD1,TRBJ2-7,CASSLTGDHEQYF,TGCGCCAGCAGCTTGACAGGGGACCACGAGCAGTACTTC
TRBV25-1,NA,TRBD1,TRBJ1-1,CASSDRLNTEAFF,TGTGCCAGTTCGGACAGGTTGAACACTGAAGCTTTCTTT
TRBV6-5,NA,NA,TRBJ1-1,CASSYSKGMNTEAFF,TGTGCCAGCAGTTACTCGAAGGGAATGAACACTGAAGCTTTCTTT
TRBV29-1,NA,TRBD1,TRBJ2-1,CSVARDRENEQFF,TGCAGCGTTGCCCGGGACAGGGAAAATGAGCAGTTCTTC
TRBV7-3,NA,NA,TRBJ2-1,CASSLYRDDEQFF,TGTGCCAGCAGCTTATACAGGGACGATGAGCAGTTCTTC
TRBV4-3,NA,NA,TRBJ2-1,CASSQGTRSPLGEQFF,TGCGCCAGCAGCCAAGGTACGCGGAGCCCTCTGGGTGAGCAGTTCTTC
TRBV21-1,NA,NA,TRBJ1-5,CASSKGRPVSNQPQHF,TGTGCCAGCAGCAAAGGGCGACCGGTCAGCAATCAGCCCCAGCATTTT
TRBV18,NA,TRBD1,TRBJ2-7,CASSPKPPGQGISYEQYF,TGTGCCAGCTCACCCAAACCTCCGGGACAGGGGATCTCCTACGAGCAGTACTTC
TRBV29-1,NA,NA,TRBJ2-1,CSVGLNYNEQFF,TGCAGCGTCGGACTGAACTACAATGAGCAGTTCTTC
TRBV18,NA,NA,TRBJ2-3,CASSPAGGPGDTQYF,TGTGCCAGCTCACCCGCCGGAGGGCCGGGAGATACGCAGTATTTT
TRBV30,once,TRBD1,TRBJ1-2,CAWSGTGVGYTF,TGTGCCTGGAGTGGGACAGGGGTCGGCTACACCTTC
TRBV25-1,NA,NA,TRBJ1-4,CASSETRSTNEKLFF,TGTGCCAGCAGTGAGACACGCTCAACTAATGAAAAACTGTTTTTT
TRBV30,few,NA,TRBJ1-1,CAWGQGTEAFF,TGTGCCTGGGGTCAGGGCACTGAAGCTTTCTTT
TRBV11-2,NA,NA,TRBJ2-1,CASSLDRPENNEQFF,TGTGCCAGCAGCTTAGATCGGCCCGAGAACAATGAGCAGTTCTTC
TRBV5-1,NA,TRBD1,TRBJ1-2,CASSREGQGVGYGYTF,TGCGCCAGCAGCCGAGAGGGACAGGGGGTTGGCTATGGCTACACCTTC
TRBV11-3,NA,NA,TRBJ2-3,CASSPGGGRDTQYF,TGTGCCAGCAGCCCCGGTGGGGGTAGGGATACGCAGTATTTT